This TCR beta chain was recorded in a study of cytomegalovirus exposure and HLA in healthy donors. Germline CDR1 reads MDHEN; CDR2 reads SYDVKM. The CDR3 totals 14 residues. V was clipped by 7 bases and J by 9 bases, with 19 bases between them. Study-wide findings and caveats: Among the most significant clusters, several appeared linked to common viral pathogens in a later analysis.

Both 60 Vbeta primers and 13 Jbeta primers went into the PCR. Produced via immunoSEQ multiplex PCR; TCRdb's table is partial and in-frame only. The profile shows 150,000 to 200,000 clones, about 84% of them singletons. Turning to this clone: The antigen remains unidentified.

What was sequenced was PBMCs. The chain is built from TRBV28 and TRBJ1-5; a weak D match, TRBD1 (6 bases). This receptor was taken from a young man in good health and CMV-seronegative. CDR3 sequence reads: CASNHQGSLRPQHF. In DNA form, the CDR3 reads TGTGCCAGCAACCATCAGGGGTCCCTCCGGCCCCAGCATTTT.